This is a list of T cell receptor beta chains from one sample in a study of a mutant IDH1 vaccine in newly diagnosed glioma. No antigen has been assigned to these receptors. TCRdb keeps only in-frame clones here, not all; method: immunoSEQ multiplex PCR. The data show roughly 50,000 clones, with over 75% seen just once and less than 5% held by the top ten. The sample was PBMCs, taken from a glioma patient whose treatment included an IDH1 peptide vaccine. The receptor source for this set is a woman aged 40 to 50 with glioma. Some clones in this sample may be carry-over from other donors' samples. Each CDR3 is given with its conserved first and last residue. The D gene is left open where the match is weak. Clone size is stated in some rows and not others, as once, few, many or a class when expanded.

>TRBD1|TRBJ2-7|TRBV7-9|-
CASSHPGQSYEQYF
TGTGCCAGCAGCCATCCGGGACAGTCCTACGAGCAGTACTTC
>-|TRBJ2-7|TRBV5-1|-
CASSPGHRAGEQYF
TGCGCCAGCAGCCCCGGTCATCGGGCGGGGGAGCAGTACTTC
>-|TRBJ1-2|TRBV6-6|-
CASRVSAGSRAGGYTF
TGTGCCAGCAGGGTCTCTGCAGGGAGTCGGGCGGGTGGCTACACCTTC
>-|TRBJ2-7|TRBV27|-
CASSFGRSSYEQYF
TGTGCCAGCAGTTTTGGGCGAAGTTCCTACGAGCAGTACTTC
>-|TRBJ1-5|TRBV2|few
CASSAGGASNQPQHF
TGTGCCAGCAGTGCGGGGGGCGCGAGCAATCAGCCCCAGCATTTT
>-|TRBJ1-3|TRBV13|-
CASSFQGLGNTIYF
TGTGCCAGCAGCTTTCAGGGCCTTGGAAACACCATATATTTT
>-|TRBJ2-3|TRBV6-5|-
CASSRGGGTDTQYF
TGTGCCAGCAGTCGCGGGGGCGGTACAGATACGCAGTATTTT
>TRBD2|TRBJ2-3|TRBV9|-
CASSVDLGGGADTQYF
TGTGCCAGCAGCGTTGATCTTGGCGGGGGGGCAGATACGCAGTATTTT
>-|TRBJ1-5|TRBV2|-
CASREDRISNQPQHF
TGTGCCAGCAGAGAGGACAGAATTAGCAATCAGCCCCAGCATTTT
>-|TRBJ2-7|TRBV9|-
CASSAYYEQYF
TGTGCCAGCAGCGCCTACTACGAGCAGTACTTC
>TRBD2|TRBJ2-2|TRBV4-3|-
CASSDKTSETGELFF
TGCGCCAGCAGCGACAAGACTAGCGAGACCGGGGAGCTGTTTTTT
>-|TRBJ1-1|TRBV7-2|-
CASSLSSQGLKAFF
TGTGCCAGCAGCTTAAGCAGTCAGGGATTGAAAGCTTTCTTT
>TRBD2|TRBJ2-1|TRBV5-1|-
CASSSLPFSSGGAHNEQFF
TGCGCCAGCAGCTCCCTACCCTTTTCTAGCGGGGGGGCCCACAATGAGCAGTTCTTC
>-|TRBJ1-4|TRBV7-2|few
CASSSQHATNEKLFF
TGTGCCAGCAGCTCACAGCATGCAACTAATGAAAAACTGTTTTTT
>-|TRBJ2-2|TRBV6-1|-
CASRTDSSHTGELFF
TGTGCCAGCAGAACGGACAGCAGTCACACCGGGGAGCTGTTTTTT
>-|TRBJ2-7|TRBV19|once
CASSISTNEQYF
TGTGCCAGTAGTATATCGACTAACGAGCAGTACTTC
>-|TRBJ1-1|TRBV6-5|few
CASRTGTTFTEAFF
TGTGCCAGCAGGACCGGGACTACGTTCACTGAAGCTTTCTTT
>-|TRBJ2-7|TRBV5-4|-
CASSCYEQYF
TGTGCCAGCAGCTGCTACGAGCAGTACTTC
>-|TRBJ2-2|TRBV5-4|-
CASSLVAGKTGELFF
TGTGCCAGCAGCTTGGTCGCGGGTAAAACCGGGGAGCTGTTTTTT
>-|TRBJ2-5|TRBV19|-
CASSEVAVETQYF
TGTGCCAGTAGTGAGGTAGCGGTAGAGACCCAGTACTTC
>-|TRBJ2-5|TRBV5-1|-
CASSLGQGGETQYF
TGCGCCAGCAGCTTGGGTCAGGGGGGGGAGACCCAGTACTTC
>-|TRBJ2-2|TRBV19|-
CASSMGPTRVTGELFF
TGTGCCAGTAGTATGGGCCCGACCCGGGTCACCGGGGAGCTGTTTTTT
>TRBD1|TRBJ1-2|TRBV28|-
CASSSRGTGIDYGYTF
TGTGCCAGCAGTTCGCGGGGGACAGGGATCGACTATGGCTACACCTTC
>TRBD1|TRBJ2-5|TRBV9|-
CASSASTGAKVETQYF
TGTGCCAGCAGCGCGTCTACAGGGGCCAAGGTAGAGACCCAGTACTTC
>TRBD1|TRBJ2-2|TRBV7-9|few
CASSLTGGISANTGELFF
TGTGCCAGCAGCTTGACAGGGGGAATCTCCGCGAACACCGGGGAGCTGTTTTTT